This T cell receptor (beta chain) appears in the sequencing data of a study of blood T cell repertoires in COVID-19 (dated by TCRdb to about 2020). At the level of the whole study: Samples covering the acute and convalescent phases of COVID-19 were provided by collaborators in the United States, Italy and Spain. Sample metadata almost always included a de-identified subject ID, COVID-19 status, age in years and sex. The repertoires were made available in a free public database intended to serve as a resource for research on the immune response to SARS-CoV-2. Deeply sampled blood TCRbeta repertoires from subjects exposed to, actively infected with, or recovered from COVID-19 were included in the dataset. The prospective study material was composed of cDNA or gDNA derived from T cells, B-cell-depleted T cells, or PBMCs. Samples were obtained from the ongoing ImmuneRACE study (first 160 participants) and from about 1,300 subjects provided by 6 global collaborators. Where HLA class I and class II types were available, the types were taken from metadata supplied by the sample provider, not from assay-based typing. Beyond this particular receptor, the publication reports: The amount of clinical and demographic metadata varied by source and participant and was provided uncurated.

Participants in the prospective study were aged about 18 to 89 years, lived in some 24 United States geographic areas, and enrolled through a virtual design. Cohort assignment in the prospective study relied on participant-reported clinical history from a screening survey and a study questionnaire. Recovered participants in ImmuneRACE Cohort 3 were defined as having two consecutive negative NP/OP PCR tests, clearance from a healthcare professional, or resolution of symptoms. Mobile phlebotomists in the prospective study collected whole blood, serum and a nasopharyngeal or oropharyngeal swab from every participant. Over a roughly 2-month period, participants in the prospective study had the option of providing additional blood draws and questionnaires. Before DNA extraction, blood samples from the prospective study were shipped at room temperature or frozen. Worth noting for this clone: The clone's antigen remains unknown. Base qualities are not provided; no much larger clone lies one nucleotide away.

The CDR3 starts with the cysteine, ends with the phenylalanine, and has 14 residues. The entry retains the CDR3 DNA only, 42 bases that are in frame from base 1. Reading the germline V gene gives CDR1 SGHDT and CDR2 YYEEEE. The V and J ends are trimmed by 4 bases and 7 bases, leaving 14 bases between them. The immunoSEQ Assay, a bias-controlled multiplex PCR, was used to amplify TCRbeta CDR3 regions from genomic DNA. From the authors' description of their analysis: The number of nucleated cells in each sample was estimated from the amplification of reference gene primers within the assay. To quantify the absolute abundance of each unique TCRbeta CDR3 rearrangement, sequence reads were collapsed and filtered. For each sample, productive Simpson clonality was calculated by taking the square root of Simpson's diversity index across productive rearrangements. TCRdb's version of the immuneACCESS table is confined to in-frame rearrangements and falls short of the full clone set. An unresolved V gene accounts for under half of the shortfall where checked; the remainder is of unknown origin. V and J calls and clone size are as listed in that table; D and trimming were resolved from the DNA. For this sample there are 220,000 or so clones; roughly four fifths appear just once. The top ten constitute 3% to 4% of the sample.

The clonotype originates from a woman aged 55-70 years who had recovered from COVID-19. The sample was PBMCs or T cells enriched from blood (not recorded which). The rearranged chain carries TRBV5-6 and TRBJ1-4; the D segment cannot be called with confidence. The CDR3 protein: CASSQRAAGEKLFF. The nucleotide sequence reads TGTGCCAGCAGCCAACGGGCTGCGGGTGAAAAACTGTTTTTT.